This entry features one T cell receptor beta chain sequence. This sample was included in a study of CDR3 diversity in severe acne. In TCRdb, the PCR reads were re-called with MiXCR into one record per CDR3 protein. The table lists tens of thousands of distinct CDR3 sequences, around 53% of them singletons. V lost 5 bases to trimming and J lost 14 bases, with 16 bases between them. The CDR3 spans 12 residues. Germline loops: CDR1 DFQATT, CDR2 SNEGSKA (reference sequence). The sample consisted of blood. The clonotype comes from a male donor in good health, without acne. The chain recombines TRBV20-1 with TRBJ1-6, with D uncertain. CDR3 sequence reads: CSAQPFPISLHF. CDR3 bases: TGCAGTGCTCAACCTTTCCCCATTTCCCTCCACTTT.